This is a list of T cell receptor beta chains from one sample in a study of cytomegalovirus exposure and HLA in healthy donors. Sequencing used immunoSEQ multiplex PCR; TCRdb keeps in-frame clones, though not all of them. This table has around 200,000 clones, about 86% appearing once. Sample: PBMCs. The receptors come from a woman aged 25 to 39 in good health and CMV-seronegative. CDR3s include the opening cysteine and the closing phenylalanine or tryptophan.

j_call | cdr3_length | v_call | cdr3_aa
TRBJ2-7 | 18 | TRBV7-9 | CASSLGFSPQGASYEQYF
TRBJ2-1 | 12 | TRBV19 | CASSIRQGREFF
TRBJ1-6 | 13 | TRBV7-3 | CATGQSHNSPLHF
TRBJ2-1 | 12 | TRBV2 | CASQLREEGQFF
TRBJ2-7 | 13 | TRBV11-2 | CASSFVSHYEQYF
TRBJ2-3 | 16 | TRBV4-1 | CASSQDRGLAHGTQYF
TRBJ2-3 | 19 | TRBV11-2 | CASSSPAARTGGSIDTQYF
TRBJ2-2 | 15 | TRBV5-1 | CASSLGGENTGELFF
TRBJ1-6 | 15 | TRBV28 | CASSLEGQGREALHF
TRBJ2-7 | 15 | TRBV2 | CATTGLGQSTYEQYF
TRBJ1-5 | 13 | TRBV6-1 | CASSETGVQPQHF
TRBJ2-5 | 14 | TRBV14 | CASSQVGQQETQYF
TRBJ2-7 | 12 | TRBV7-8 | CASSWDRLEQYF
TRBJ2-2 | 17 | TRBV5-4 | CASSRKTGALNTGELFF
TRBJ2-1 | 12 | TRBV6-5 | CASSPLSGEQFF